This T cell receptor (beta chain) was obtained from a study of a mutant IDH1 vaccine in newly diagnosed glioma. Whole-study context: Patients, over weeks 1, 3, 5, 7, 11, 15, 19 and 23, received a total of eight vaccinations. Previous treatment comprised radiotherapy, temozolomide, or both, mostly both.

Germline CDR1 is SGHAT and CDR2 is FQNNGV. V lost 4 bases and J lost 3, with 13 bases in between. The CDR3 runs to 14 residues. Time point here: week 23, last vaccination. Vaccinated patients received 300 ug of mutant IDH1 20-mer peptide per dose, with topical imiquimod. Those who donated had recent WHO grade 3 or 4 IDH1-mutant, ATRX-lost astrocytomas. Overall study findings and caveats: Whatever changes occurred in top peripheral T cell clonotypes seemed unrelated to pseudoprogression.

Concerning this clone: Its antigen remains unknown.

Generated by immunoSEQ multiplex PCR, the TCRdb table keeps only in-frame clones and is missing some. The sample shows 35,000 to 45,000 clones, 60% to 85% of them seen only once. This sequence originates from a woman in her 40s with glioma. Some clones in this sample may be carry-over from other donors' samples. The rearrangement uses TRBV11-2 and TRBJ2-7; maybe TRBD1 (6 bases). Specimen: PBMCs, collected from a glioma patient whose treatment included an IDH1 peptide vaccine. CDR3 protein: CASSSTTGNYEQYF. DNA of the CDR3: TGTGCCAGCAGCTCGACTACAGGGAACTACGAGCAGTACTTC.